This TCR beta chain was sequenced during a study of T cell clonotyping in hematopoietic cell transplantation. Study information: Pretransplant recipient samples were taken after cytoreduction. Regarding the study as a whole: After transplant, recipient diversity fell while pathologically expanded clonotypes grew through day 180. Few recipient clonotypes overlapped donors; over 97% were de novo at given depth.

The V gene's germline CDR1 is SEHNR and CDR2 FQNEAQ (reference sequence). Unmatched junction bases numbered 8, after V lost 5 bases and J lost 7 bases. The CDR3 consists of 16 residues. Only in-frame clones appear in the TCRdb table, and some are missing; sequencing was by immunoSEQ multiplex PCR. The sample shows around 28,000 clones, about four fifths of them seen only once. Worth noting for this clone: No antigen is known for it.

Time point indicated: recipient sample about 28 days before transplant, after cytoreduction. Blood collection times were about day -28 and days 30, 100, 180 posttransplant. The chain joins TRBV7-9 to TRBJ2-1, with 13 positions matching TRBD2. The starting material was peripheral blood mononuclear cells, obtained before stem cell transplant. The receptor was isolated from a man in his forties or fifties with acute myeloid leukemia. Some clones in this sample may be carry-over from other donors' samples. This CDR3 reads CASSPAGTSGMNEQFF. CDR3 DNA: TGTGCCAGCAGCCCCGCCGGGACTAGCGGGATGAATGAGCAGTTCTTC.